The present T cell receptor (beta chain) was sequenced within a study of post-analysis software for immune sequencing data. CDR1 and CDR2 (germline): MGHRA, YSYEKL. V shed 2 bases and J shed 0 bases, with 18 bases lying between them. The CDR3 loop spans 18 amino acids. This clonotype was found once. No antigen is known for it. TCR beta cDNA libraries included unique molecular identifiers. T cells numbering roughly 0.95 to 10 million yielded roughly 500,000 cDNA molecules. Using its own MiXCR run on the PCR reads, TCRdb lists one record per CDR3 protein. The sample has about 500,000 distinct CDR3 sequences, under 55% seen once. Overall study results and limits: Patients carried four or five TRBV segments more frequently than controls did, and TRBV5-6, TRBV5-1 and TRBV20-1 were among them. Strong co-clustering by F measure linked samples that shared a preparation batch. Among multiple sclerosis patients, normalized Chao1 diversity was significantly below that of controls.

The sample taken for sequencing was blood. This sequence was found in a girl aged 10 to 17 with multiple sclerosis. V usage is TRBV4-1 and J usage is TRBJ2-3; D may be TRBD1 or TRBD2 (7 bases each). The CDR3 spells CASSQPTGGRGSTDTQYF. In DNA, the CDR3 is TGCGCCAGCAGCCAACCTACGGGGGGCAGGGGGAGCACAGATACGCAGTATTTT.